These 27 T cell receptor beta chains were all obtained from the same sample, sequenced in a study of T cell responses to AZD1222 COVID-19 vaccine. TCRdb's copy holds only in-frame clones and misses some; the assay was immunoSEQ multiplex PCR. Of 110,000 or so clones listed, around 89% are singletons. Material: peripheral blood, obtained 28 days after the second AZD1222 dose. These receptors originate from an adult who received the AZD1222 COVID-19 vaccine.

The chain recombines TRBV18 with TRBJ2-7; 11 nucleotides match TRBD2. Trimming took 0 bases from V and 6 from J; bases not matched to a gene: 7. CDR1 and CDR2 (germline): KGHSH, LQKENI. CDR3 length: 16 amino acids. The chain's CDR3 is CASSPPNSLAGGEQYF. CDR3 DNA: TGTGCCAGCTCACCACCGAATTCCCTAGCGGGGGGCGAGCAGTACTTC.

CDR3 DNA: TGTGCCAGCAGCCCCGGACAGGGGAGGACGGGGCAGCCCCAGCATTTT. Encoded protein: CASSPGQGRTGQPQHF. This sequence joins TRBV4-2 and TRBJ1-5; 9 bases agree with TRBD1. Trimming took 4 bases from V and 7 from J; bases not matched to a gene: 11. Germline loops: CDR1 LGHNA, CDR2 YNFKEQ. CDR3 length equals 16 residues.

This sequence joins TRBV30 and TRBJ1-1, with TRBD1 as a possible D gene (5 bases). Trimming cost V 5 bases and J 8 bases, with 12 bases left between them. This CDR3 region has 11 residues. In germline, CDR1 is GTSNPN, CDR2 SVGIG (reference sequence). CDR3 DNA sequence: TGTGCCTGGGGGGGTCGACAGGAAGCTTTCTTT. Translating it yields CAWGGRQEAFF.

This clone was counted between two and nine times. This chain links TRBV27 with TRBJ1-1, with D possibly TRBD1 on 6 matching bases. CDR1 MNHEY and CDR2 SMNVEV come from the germline V gene (reference sequence). Trimming removed 4 bases from V and 6 bases from J, with 15 bases in between. The CDR3 runs to 14 residues. This CDR3 reads CASSWPGGGPEAFF. For the CDR3, the DNA is TGTGCCAGCAGTTGGCCCGGGGGCGGCCCTGAAGCTTTCTTT.

This clone appeared once. The chain couples TRBV28 to TRBJ2-3, with TRBD2 identical over 8 bases. The CDR3 is 16 residues long. Germline assignment: CDR1 MDHEN and CDR2 SYDVKM. V lost 5 bases, J lost 2 bases, and 9 bases stayed unmatched. CDR3 loop: CASSLTTSANTDTQYF. The CDR3 DNA reads TGTGCCAGCAGTCTCACGACTAGCGCTAACACAGATACGCAGTATTTT.

V is TRBV15 and J is TRBJ1-5, with TRBD1 as a possible D gene (6 bases). The CDR3 contains 15 residues. Per the germline V gene, CDR1 is LNHNV and CDR2 is YYDKDF (reference sequence). V lost 5 bases to trimming and J lost 1 base, with 12 bases between them. The CDR3 sequence: CATSPEGGSNQPQHF. DNA for the CDR3: TGTGCCACCAGCCCCGAGGGGGGGAGCAATCAGCCCCAGCATTTT.

The rearrangement links TRBV28 to TRBJ2-7; D may match TRBD1 or TRBD2 (5 bases each). The CDR3 contains 12 residues. Trimming pared 8 bases from V and 7 bases from J, leaving 15 bases between. Germline CDR1 is MDHEN and CDR2 is SYDVKM. The CDR3 DNA reads as TGTGCCAGCGGATGGGTGAGGGGAGAGCAGTACTTC. Protein: CASGWVRGEQYF. The full variable domain, completed using reference TRBV28 and TRBJ2-7, is DVKVTQSSRYLVKRTGEKVFLECVQDMDHENMFWYRQDPGLGLRLIYFSYDVKMKEKGDIPEGYSVSREKKERFSLILESASTNQTSMYLCASGWVRGEQYFGPGTRLTVT.

The V gene is TRBV7-9, the J gene TRBJ2-2, with D perhaps matching TRBD1 (6 bases). The V gene's germline CDR1 is SEHNR and CDR2 FQNEAQ (reference sequence). The CDR3 totals 16 residues. V was clipped by 6 bases and J by 4 bases, with 18 bases between them. DNA of the CDR3: TGTGCCAGCAGGGGGGCCGGACAGCAACTCACCGGGGAGCTGTTTTTT. Its protein product is CASRGAGQQLTGELFF.

The chain uses TRBV28 and TRBJ1-1; D is perhaps TRBD1 (5 bases). V was trimmed by 7 bases and J by 10 bases, leaving 16 bases between them. Germline lookup yields CDR1 MDHEN and CDR2 SYDVKM. CDR3 length equals 12 residues. For the CDR3, the DNA is TGTGCCAGCACCCAGGTGGGGCTTTCAGCTTTCTTT. Encoded protein: CASTQVGLSAFF.

V and J are TRBV5-1 and TRBJ2-7; 10 nucleotides match TRBD2. Trimming at V came to 0 bases and at J to 4 bases, leaving 4 bases not matched to a gene. The CDR3 extends over 15 amino acids. Germline loops: CDR1 SGHRS, CDR2 YFSETQ. The CDR3 here is CASSLAGTSVYEQYF. CDR3 coding DNA: TGCGCCAGCAGCTTGGCCGGGACTAGCGTGTACGAGCAGTACTTC.

The chain combines TRBV15 with TRBJ2-7; 10 positions match TRBD2. CDR1 is LNHNV and CDR2 is YYDKDF in the germline V gene (reference sequence). V trimming: 5 bases; J trimming: 7 bases; junction bases outside the gene matches: 14. The CDR3 totals 16 residues. The DNA of the CDR3 is TGTGCCACCAGCCAAAACTGGCTAGCGGGAGTTCGAGAGCAGTACTTC. It translates to CATSQNWLAGVREQYF.

The V gene is TRBV5-6, the J gene TRBJ2-3, with 10 bases that match TRBD2. The CDR3 runs 16 residues. The ends lost 3 bases at V and 2 bases at J; junction bases unmatched: 6. Germline V gene data show CDR1 as SGHDT and CDR2 as YYEEEE. Written as DNA, the CDR3 is TGTGCCAGCAGCTGGGGGACTAGCGTTCTCACAGATACGCAGTATTTT. It is translated as CASSWGTSVLTDTQYF.

The gene calls are TRBV19 and TRBJ1-4; D gene uncertain. CDR1 LNHDA and CDR2 SQIVND come from the germline V gene (reference sequence). Trimming removed 2 bases at V and 4 bases at J, with 14 bases between. The CDR3 extends over 16 amino acids. The CDR3 bases are TGTGCCAGTAGTATAAGGGCGGGAGTGATTAATGAAAAACTGTTTTTT. This translates into CASSIRAGVINEKLFF.

The V and J genes are TRBV5-1 and TRBJ1-1; 11 bases map to TRBD1. This CDR3 has 16 residues. Germline V gene lookup returns CDR1 SGHRS and CDR2 YFSETQ. J was trimmed by 5 bases and V by 0 bases; bases with no gene match: 6. The CDR3 region has the DNA TGCGCCAGCAGCTTGGATGGGACAGGGGGTTTGACTGAAGCTTTCTTT. This codes for CASSLDGTGGLTEAFF.

In this sample, this clone turned up many times. The chain links TRBV4-2 to TRBJ2-7; weak D call: TRBD1 (5 bases). The CDR3 loop spans 16 amino acids. Germline-derived CDR1 and CDR2 are LGHNA and YNFKEQ. V shed 0 bases and J shed 2 bases, with 14 bases lying between them. CDR3 in amino acids: CASSQDGADSPYEQYF. The CDR3 DNA reads as TGTGCCAGCAGCCAAGATGGGGCCGACAGTCCCTACGAGCAGTACTTC.

The chain combines TRBV4-1 with TRBJ2-5; a possible D gene is TRBD2 (6 bases). V was clipped by 2 bases and J by 3 bases, with 7 bases between them. This CDR3 is 13 amino acids long. The germline V gene has CDR1 MGHRA and CDR2 YSYEKL. The CDR3 sequence: CASSQRLEETQYF. DNA for the CDR3: TGCGCCAGCAGCCAAAGACTAGAAGAGACCCAGTACTTC.

This clone was counted a few times. The V gene is TRBV7-8, the J gene TRBJ2-1, with 8 bases fitting TRBD1. The CDR3 sequence is 15 residues long. From germline, CDR1 is SGHVS and CDR2 FQNEAQ. Unmatched junction bases numbered 7, after V lost 5 bases and J lost 4 bases. This chain's CDR3 is CASSPTGGRYNEQFF. The CDR3 DNA reads TGTGCCAGCAGCCCTACAGGGGGTAGGTACAATGAGCAGTTCTTC.

The gene calls are TRBV3-1 (or the pseudogene TRBV3-2) and TRBJ2-7; the match to TRBD2 covers 10 bases. Germline CDR1 and CDR2: LGHDT and YNNKEL (reference sequence). J lost 0 bases, V lost 3 bases, and 2 bases had no gene match. The CDR3 has 15 amino acids. The CDR3 spells CASSQTSGSSYEQYF. CDR3 coding DNA: TGTGCCAGCAGCCAGACTAGCGGGTCCTCCTACGAGCAGTACTTC.

The DNA of the CDR3 is TGTGCCAGCTCGCCGGGACTAGCGAAGAGTAACAATGAGCAGTTCTTC. Translating it yields CASSPGLAKSNNEQFF. The chain is built from TRBV18 and TRBJ2-1; 10 bases line up with TRBD2. V dropped 6 bases and J dropped 5; count of bases not matched to a gene: 10. The CDR3 runs to 16 residues. CDR1 KGHSH and CDR2 LQKENI come from the germline V gene. Looking up the rest from reference TRBV18 and TRBJ2-1 gives the full variable domain: NAGVMQNPRHLVRRRGQEARLRCSPMKGHSHVYWYRQLPEEGLKFMVYLQKENIIDESGMPKERFSAEFPKEGPSILRIQQVVRGDSAAYFCASSPGLAKSNNEQFFGPGTRLTVL.

The chain uses TRBV12-3 or TRBV12-4 and TRBJ2-7; a weak D match, TRBD1 (5 bases). V gave up 3 bases and J gave up 2 bases, with 8 bases separating them. This CDR3 comprises 13 residues. The CDR3 DNA sequence: TGTGCCAGCAGTTTGGGCAGGGCCTACGAGCAGTACTTC. It yields the protein CASSLGRAYEQYF.

The chain carries TRBV5-1 and TRBJ2-2, with D hard to call. This CDR3 is built from 17 residues. With 0 bases removed from V and 0 bases from J, the gap between germline ends came to 12 bases. Germline V gene data show CDR1 as SGHRS and CDR2 as YFSETQ. CDR3: CASSLAPVQSNTGELFF. CDR3 sequence (DNA): TGCGCCAGCAGCTTGGCCCCGGTACAGTCGAACACCGGGGAGCTGTTTTTT. The entire variable domain, with the rest obtained from reference TRBV5-1 and TRBJ2-2, is as follows: KAGVTQTPRYLIKTRGQQVTLSCSPISGHRSVSWYQQTPGQGLQFLFEYFSETQRNKGNFPGRFSGRQFSNSRSEMNVSTLELGDSALYLCASSLAPVQSNTGELFFGEGSRLTVL.

This clone was observed a handful of times. This chain uses TRBV10-3 with TRBJ1-1, with a weak D call TRBD1 (5 bases). The CDR3 length is 11 residues. Trimming removed 10 bases from V and 1 base from J, with 7 bases in between. Germline V lookup: CDR1 ENHRY, CDR2 SYGVKD. The CDR3 sequence: CASTGNTEAFF. CDR3 nucleotides: TGTGCCAGCACAGGGAACACTGAAGCTTTCTTT.

V usage is TRBV9 and J usage is TRBJ2-1, with 8 bases lining up with TRBD2. CDR1 is SGDLS and CDR2 is YYNGEE in the germline V gene. This CDR3 is 15 amino acids long. J was trimmed by 5 bases and V by 0 bases; bases with no gene match: 4. CDR3 region: CASSVVTGGHNEQFF. CDR3 DNA sequence: TGTGCCAGCAGCGTAGTTACGGGGGGGCACAATGAGCAGTTCTTC.

This clone was seen just once. The chain uses TRBV10-3 and TRBJ2-5; D gene uncertain. Germline-derived CDR1 and CDR2 are ENHRY and SYGVKD. The CDR3 is 12 residues long. V dropped 6 bases and J dropped 7 bases, with 12 bases sitting between them. CDR3 DNA sequence: TGTGCCATCAGCCCTGAGTTGGGGACCCAGTACTTC. As protein: CAISPELGTQYF.

This chain connects TRBV5-1 to TRBJ1-4; 9 bases agree with TRBD1. V lost 4 bases and J lost 3; bases outside the gene matches: 13. Germline V lookup: CDR1 SGHRS, CDR2 YFSETQ. The CDR3 consists of 18 residues. The CDR3 DNA reads as TGCGCCAGCAGCCCGTGGGGGGACAGGGTCTCGGCTAATGAAAAACTGTTTTTT. This codes for CASSPWGDRVSANEKLFF.

This clone has only one observation. The rearrangement uses TRBV6-5 and TRBJ2-7; weak D call: TRBD1 (6 bases). The CDR3 consists of 14 residues. Trimming cost V 6 bases and J 4 bases, with 16 bases left between them. Germline values: CDR1 MNHEY, CDR2 SVGAGI. In DNA form, the CDR3 reads TGTGCCAGCAGAGACCCCGGTACAGGGTACGAGCAGTACTTC. This sequence encodes CASRDPGTGYEQYF.

In DNA, the CDR3 is TGCGCCAGCAGCTTGGCCGGGACAGGGGTGAATGAGCAGTTCTTC. Translated, it gives CASSLAGTGVNEQFF. This chain joins TRBV5-1 and TRBJ2-1; 10 positions match TRBD1. The germline CDR1 and CDR2 sequences are SGHRS and YFSETQ. The CDR3 consists of 15 residues. The J segment lost 7 bases and the V segment lost 0 bases, leaving 4 bases of the junction unmatched.